This entry is about one TCR beta chain. The clone's antigen remains unknown. The record has no base qualities; no much larger clone is one base away. Trimming removed 3 bases from V and 3 bases from J; the gene matches leave 2 bases unexplained. CDR1 and CDR2 are read off the germline V gene as MGHRA and YSYEKL. Counted from cysteine to phenylalanine, this CDR3 has 15 amino acids. The entry retains the CDR3 DNA only, 45 bases that are in frame from base 1. Libraries were built with the immunoSEQ multiplex PCR assay. Rearranged TCR beta chain sequences were amplified with the hsTCRB Kit following the manufacturer's protocol. An Illumina MiSeq was used to sequence the TCRB libraries. The authors' analysis ran thus. The proprietary platform of the kit vendor was used for demultiplexing, trimming and gene mapping. Drawn from immuneACCESS, this table holds only the in-frame rearrangements with V and J called that TCRdb kept. Clones are partly lost; checked studies trace under half to an unresolved V gene and leave the rest unexplained. V and J calls and clone size follow that table, whereas D and trimming were derived from the DNA. In this sample the table shows about 35,000 clones, 85% to 90% of which occur a single time. Jointly, the top ten make up more than 10% of the sample.

The data stem from a study of a mutant IDH1 vaccine in newly diagnosed glioma (dated by TCRdb to 2020 to 2023). Study-wide context: Vaccination was initiated 4-6 weeks after radiotherapy alone, or concurrently with temozolomide cycles in the chemotherapy-containing groups. Of the roughly 34 treated patients, 62.5% were male and 37.5% were female, and a mean age of about 37 years was recorded. Longitudinal TCRB deep sequencing was performed for about two dozen treated patients wherever samples were available for exploratory analyses. The week-35 safety follow-up was designated visit V12, and the week-47 end of study was designated visit V13. Peripheral blood samples were drawn at six visits, namely V03 (baseline), V05, V07, V10, V12 and V13. Prior to enrollment, standard therapy consisting of radiotherapy alone, temozolomide alone, or radiochemotherapy with temozolomide had been administered to patients, with the combination being received by most patients.

Broader findings and caveats from the paper: PBMC samples for TCRB deep sequencing were selected based on availability. Immune responses induced by the vaccine were seen in over 80% of patients across multiple MHC alleles. Changes in the top peripheral T cell clonotypes picked up by TCRB sequencing did not appear to be linked to pseudoprogression. The authors stated that sample limitations prevented analyses of patient blood samples from being reproduced.

Taken with the paper, the label for time point translates to: week 47, end of study. A 20-mer mutant IDH1 peptide at 300 micrograms in Montanide made up each vaccine dose, which was injected subcutaneously together with topical imiquimod. Patients received eight vaccinations in weeks 1, 3, 5, 7, 11, 15, 19 and 23, corresponding to visits V03 through V10. All donors had newly diagnosed IDH1-mutant astrocytomas of WHO grade 3 or 4 that showed loss of nuclear ATRX. The samples were drawn from NOA16, a multicentre, single-arm, open-label phase I trial in Germany that tested a mutant IDH1 peptide vaccine in humans for the first time. Genomic DNA for TCRB sequencing was extracted from EDTA blood using the DNeasy Blood and Tissue Kit.

Sample: PBMCs, taken from a glioma patient whose treatment included an IDH1 peptide vaccine. The chain couples TRBV4-1 to TRBJ1-3, and TRBD1 matches 10 of the central bases. The clonotype comes from a woman aged 25 to 39 with glioma. Here the CDR3 is given as CASSQGQGFGNTIYF. The sequence in DNA is TGCGCCAGCAGCCAGGGACAGGGGTTTGGAAACACCATATATTTT.